This T cell receptor beta chain is from a study of blood T cell repertoires in COVID-19. Turning to the study itself: The study drew acute and convalescent COVID-19 samples from the United States, Italy and Spain. In each case, the material was cDNA or gDNA derived from T cells, B-cell-depleted T cells, or PBMCs.

Authors' analysis steps: Estimates of nucleated cell counts were drawn from the amplification of reference gene primers. TCRdb's table, derived via immunoSEQ multiplex PCR, lists solely in-frame clones and lacks some. The V and J calls and the clone size are those of that table, but D and trimming were determined from the DNA. The sample contains roughly 230,000 clones, around 81% of which appear only once. V shed 4 bases and J 8 bases; nucleotides not matched to a gene: 5. Germline-derived CDR1 and CDR2 are DFQATT and SNEGSKA (reference sequence). The CDR3 sequence is 11 residues long. Donors in Cohort 3 counted as recovered after two negative PCRs, clearance, or symptom resolution.

Sample: PBMCs or T cells enriched from blood (not recorded which). V usage is TRBV20-1 and J usage is TRBJ2-7, with 7 bases identical to TRBD2. The TCR originated in a middle-aged man who had recovered from COVID-19. This CDR3 reads CSAIRGEKQYF. Written as DNA, the CDR3 is TGCAGTGCTATCCGGGGGGAAAAGCAGTACTTC.